This TCR beta chain is drawn from a study of technical replicates of blood from a few donors. The V gene's germline CDR1 is MGHDK and CDR2 SYGVNS. The CDR3 is 16 residues long. V shed 6 bases and J 5 bases; nucleotides not matched to a gene: 9. Sequenced by immunoSEQ multiplex PCR; TCRdb stores in-frame clones only, minus some. Among tens of thousands of clones listed, just over 90% were seen once. The TCR sequence derives from a human donor in good health. J is TRBJ2-3 and V is TRBV25-1; 12 bases line up with TRBD2. Specimen: T cells isolated from PBMCs. The CDR3 region has the DNA TGTGCCAGCAGACCTAGCGGGAGGGCCGGGGGAGATACGCAGTATTTT. This encodes CASRPSGRAGGDTQYF. Looking up the rest from reference TRBV25-1 and TRBJ2-3 gives the full variable domain: EADIYQTPRYLVIGTGKKITLECSQTMGHDKMYWYQQDPGMELHLIHYSYGVNSTEKGDLSSESTVSRIRTEHFPLTLESARPSHTSQYLCASRPSGRAGGDTQYFGPGTRLTVL.